A single sample is the source of the 24 T cell receptor beta chains below, sequenced in a study of Ad26.COV2.S vaccination and SARS-CoV-2 variants. Profiled with immunoSEQ multiplex PCR; TCRdb holds only in-frame clones, not every one. The sample includes a few hundred thousand clones, less than 95% of them seen just once. Treatment given: about 20 received Ad26.COV2.S at low or high dose, single or two shots; five or six received placebo; per-sample allocation not given. Following the first vaccine or placebo injection, samples were taken on day 63. The input for sequencing was peripheral blood, taken in a trial of Ad26.COV2.S vaccine versus placebo. The receptors originated from a person between 18 and 65 years old who received the Ad26.COV2.S COVID-19 vaccine or a placebo.

The gene calls are TRBV25-1 and TRBJ2-7; possibly TRBD1 for D (5 bases). Germline CDR1 MGHDK, CDR2 SYGVNS. Between the trimmed V and J ends, which lost 0 bases and 0 bases, there was a span of 9 bases. This CDR3 has 15 residues. CDR3: CASSEYGAASYEQYF. As DNA, the CDR3 is TGTGCCAGCAGTGAATATGGGGCGGCCTCCTACGAGCAGTACTTC.

The rearrangement uses TRBV19 and TRBJ2-1; TRBD1 matches 8 bases. Germline lookup yields CDR1 LNHDA and CDR2 SQIVND (reference sequence). With V trimmed by 5 bases and J by 2 bases, 8 bases remained unmatched. The CDR3 loop spans 16 amino acids. The CDR3 reads CASSPSGTGTYNEQFF. CDR3 bases: TGTGCCAGTAGTCCCTCGGGGACAGGAACCTACAATGAGCAGTTCTTC. Filled out from reference TRBV19 and TRBJ2-1, the complete variable domain reads DGGITQSPKYLFRKEGQNVTLSCEQNLNHDAMYWYRQDPGQGLRLIYYSQIVNDFQKGDIAEGYSVSREKKESFPLTVTSAQKNPTAFYLCASSPSGTGTYNEQFFGPGTRLTVL.

In DNA, the CDR3 is TGTGCCAGCAGTGTGTTGGGGGACACCATATATTTT. It is translated as CASSVLGDTIYF. The chain carries TRBV25-1 and TRBJ1-3, with a weak D call TRBD1 (5 bases). This CDR3 has 12 amino acids. Germline values: CDR1 MGHDK, CDR2 SYGVNS. Deletions cut 4 bases from V and 8 bases from J, with 9 bases between. The full variable domain, completed using reference TRBV25-1 and TRBJ1-3, is EADIYQTPRYLVIGTGKKITLECSQTMGHDKMYWYQQDPGMELHLIHYSYGVNSTEKGDLSSESTVSRIRTEHFPLTLESARPSHTSQYLCASSVLGDTIYFGEGSWLTVV.

CDR3: CASSLTPRFGANVLTF. In DNA, the CDR3 is TGTGCCAGCAGCCTAACTCCCAGGTTTGGGGCCAACGTCCTGACTTTC. This chain links TRBV7-9 with TRBJ2-6, with D unresolved. Germline V gene sequence: CDR1 SEHNR, CDR2 FQNEAQ (reference sequence). V lost 5 bases and J 3 bases, leaving 14 bases between the germline ends. The CDR3 sequence is 16 residues long.

The chain has TRBV6-2 or TRBV6-3 and TRBJ1-2; 8 bases map to TRBD1. V lost 6 bases, J lost 3 bases, and 9 bases stayed unmatched. Germline V gene lookup returns CDR1 MNHEY and CDR2 SVGEGT. The CDR3 has 15 residues. Written as DNA, the CDR3 is TGTGCCAGCAGCGCGACAGGGGCCCTCCACTATGGCTACACCTTC. This translates into CASSATGALHYGYTF.

Remarks on this clone: An end of the junction does not agree with germline; a read error may underlie this. The V call is TRBV6-2 or TRBV6-3, the J call TRBJ2-4; the D gene is possibly TRBD1 (5 bases). Per the germline V gene, CDR1 is MNHEY and CDR2 is SVGEGT. This CDR3 spans 14 amino acids. The CDR3 DNA reads TGTGCCAGCAGTTACACCTTAGACAGTTTCGTAGGAGACTTC. Amino acids: CASSYTLDSFVGDF.

The rearrangement links TRBV19 to TRBJ2-6; D possibly corresponds to TRBD1 (5 bases). V shed 3 bases and J shed 1 base, with 10 bases lying between them. This CDR3 is built from 16 residues. Per the germline V gene, CDR1 is LNHDA and CDR2 is SQIVND (reference sequence). CDR3: CASSIPTASGANVLTF. CDR3 sequence (DNA): TGTGCCAGTAGTATCCCGACAGCATCTGGGGCCAACGTCCTGACTTTC. Drawing the rest from reference TRBV19 and TRBJ2-6, the complete variable domain is DGGITQSPKYLFRKEGQNVTLSCEQNLNHDAMYWYRQDPGQGLRLIYYSQIVNDFQKGDIAEGYSVSREKKESFPLTVTSAQKNPTAFYLCASSIPTASGANVLTFGAGSRLTVL.

The chain employs TRBV30 and TRBJ1-4, with D unresolved. CDR1 GTSNPN and CDR2 SVGIG come from the germline V gene (reference sequence). CDR3 length: 13 residues. Trimming stripped 1 base from V and 8 bases from J, with 11 bases between. CDR3 bases: TGTGCCTGGAGTGGGGGTCTAACAGAAAAACTGTTTTTT. This gives the protein CAWSGGLTEKLFF.

The chain couples TRBV5-6 to TRBJ2-7; TRBD2 is a possible D gene (5 bases). Trimming took 1 base from V and 5 from J, leaving 16 bases between them. The CDR3 extends over 15 amino acids. Germline CDR1 is SGHDT and CDR2 is YYEEEE. The chain's CDR3 is CASSLLRDGPHEQYF. The CDR3 bases are TGTGCCAGCAGCTTGCTCCGGGATGGGCCCCACGAGCAGTACTTC.

This chain links TRBV11-1 with TRBJ2-7; D is uncertain. Germline V lookup: CDR1 SGHAT, CDR2 FQDESV (reference sequence). The CDR3 loop spans 14 amino acids. Trimming cost V 2 bases and J 6 bases, with 14 bases left between them. The CDR3 DNA is TGTGCCAGCAGCTTATCCGTAGGGTTCGGCGAGCAGTACTTC. Translated, it gives CASSLSVGFGEQYF.

This sequence joins TRBV7-2 and TRBJ2-5; 7 nucleotides align to TRBD1. Looked up from germline, CDR1 is SGHTA and CDR2 is FQGNSA. V lost 5 bases and J lost 5; bases outside the gene matches: 8. The CDR3 extends over 14 amino acids. The CDR3 region is CASSRDRALETQYF. The CDR3 bases are TGTGCCAGCAGCCGTGACAGGGCTTTGGAGACCCAGTACTTC. The full variable domain, with the rest looked up from reference TRBV7-2 and TRBJ2-5, is GAGVSQSPSNKVTEKGKDVELRCDPISGHTALYWYRQSLGQGLEFLIYFQGNSAPDKSGLPSDRFSAERTGGSVSTLTIQRTQQEDSAVYLCASSRDRALETQYFGPGTRLLVL.

This clone was seen once. The gene calls are TRBV4-1 and TRBJ2-1, with a tentative D call TRBD2 (6 bases). Germline V gives CDR1 MGHRA, CDR2 YSYEKL. The CDR3 totals 16 residues. The V and J ends lost 5 bases and 1 base respectively, with 15 bases between them. CDR3 region: CASSSTGTSSYNEQFF. CDR3 in DNA: TGCGCCAGCAGCTCGACCGGGACTTCGTCCTACAATGAGCAGTTCTTC.

The chain couples TRBV28 to TRBJ1-6; D is ambiguous. Germline V lookup: CDR1 MDHEN, CDR2 SYDVKM. The CDR3 runs 11 residues. Trimming removed 5 bases at V and 7 bases at J, with 3 bases between. The CDR3 DNA reads as TGTGCCAGCAGTGAAAATTCACCCCTCCACTTT. This encodes CASSENSPLHF.

V is TRBV9 and J is TRBJ2-3, with a weak D call TRBD2 (6 bases). Germline-derived CDR1 and CDR2 are SGDLS and YYNGEE. The length of the CDR3 is 14 residues. The germline V and J ends were trimmed by 4 bases and 0 bases, with 9 bases remaining between them. The CDR3 nucleotides read TGTGCCAGCAGCACGACTAGTAGCACAGATACGCAGTATTTT. It codes for CASSTTSSTDTQYF.

V is TRBV2 and J is TRBJ2-7; a possible D gene is TRBD2 (6 bases). Trimming left V 7 bases short and J 7 bases short, with 20 bases between. CDR1 and CDR2 (germline): SNHLY, FYNNEI. The CDR3 has 14 residues. CDR3 region: CASNLAPGVGEQYF. CDR3 bases: TGTGCCAGCAATCTCGCCCCGGGGGTGGGGGAGCAGTACTTC.

The J gene is TRBJ1-3, the V gene TRBV2, with D possibly matching TRBD1 (5 bases). Trimming cost V 4 bases and J 3 bases, with 7 bases left between them. This CDR3 region has 13 residues. Germline lookup yields CDR1 SNHLY and CDR2 FYNNEI. The CDR3 DNA is TGTGCCAGCAGTGCAGGGAGTGGAAACACCATATATTTT. It translates to CASSAGSGNTIYF.

Details on this clone: Other nucleotide sequences from this sample produce the same CDR3. The chain joins TRBV19 to TRBJ1-2, with 12 bases fitting TRBD1. Germline CDR1 is LNHDA and CDR2 is SQIVND (reference sequence). The CDR3 covers 19 residues. V lost 7 bases and J lost 4; bases outside the gene matches: 19. The CDR3 spells CASKEGQGARRRKRYGYTF. CDR3 bases: TGTGCCAGTAAAGAGGGACAGGGGGCGCGTAGGAGAAAGCGCTATGGCTACACCTTC. The full variable domain, with the rest looked up from reference TRBV19 and TRBJ1-2, is DGGITQSPKYLFRKEGQNVTLSCEQNLNHDAMYWYRQDPGQGLRLIYYSQIVNDFQKGDIAEGYSVSREKKESFPLTVTSAQKNPTAFYLCASKEGQGARRRKRYGYTFGSGTRLTVV.

V usage is TRBV5-1 and J usage is TRBJ1-1; possibly TRBD1 for D (5 bases). V lost 0 bases, J lost 0 bases, and 18 bases lay in between. Germline CDR1 SGHRS, CDR2 YFSETQ. The CDR3 spans 18 residues. The CDR3: CASSLGPLRQKLNTEAFF. CDR3 bases: TGCGCCAGCAGCTTGGGACCCCTTCGACAGAAGCTGAACACTGAAGCTTTCTTT.

The CDR3 here is CASSPLGGSGAFF. In DNA, the CDR3 is TGTGCCAGCTCACCACTCGGGGGCTCGGGAGCTTTCTTT. J is TRBJ1-1 and V is TRBV18; weak D call: TRBD1 (6 bases). The CDR3 length is 13 residues. Germline loops: CDR1 KGHSH, CDR2 LQKENI. V lost 1 base and J lost 10, with 13 bases in between.

V gene TRBV5-1 combines with J gene TRBJ1-1; D unresolved. V gave up 5 bases and J gave up 0 bases, with 8 bases separating them. The CDR3 runs 13 residues. Germline V gene data show CDR1 as SGHRS and CDR2 as YFSETQ. The chain's CDR3 is CASSQPLNTEAFF. CDR3 DNA sequence: TGCGCCAGCAGTCAGCCCTTGAACACTGAAGCTTTCTTT. Using reference TRBV5-1 and TRBJ1-1 for the parts outside the CDR3, the full variable domain is KAGVTQTPRYLIKTRGQQVTLSCSPISGHRSVSWYQQTPGQGLQFLFEYFSETQRNKGNFPGRFSGRQFSNSRSEMNVSTLELGDSALYLCASSQPLNTEAFFGQGTRLTVV.

V is TRBV4-2 and J is TRBJ1-4; unclear D gene. In germline, CDR1 is LGHNA, CDR2 YNFKEQ. Trimming shortened V by 5 bases and J by 7 bases, and 17 bases separated the two germline ends. The CDR3 totals 15 residues. For the CDR3, the DNA is TGTGCCAGCAGCTCAGCGGCAGGAGTACCTGAAAAACTGTTTTTT. Amino acids: CASSSAAGVPEKLFF.

V usage is TRBV18 and J usage is TRBJ1-4, with 9 nucleotides matching TRBD1. In germline, CDR1 is KGHSH, CDR2 LQKENI. Germline trimming cut 3 bases from V and 7 bases from J; bases unmatched to any gene: 12. There are 17 residues in the CDR3. The CDR3 protein is CASSPTPLQGAFEKLFF. In DNA, the CDR3 is TGTGCCAGCTCACCCACCCCCTTACAGGGGGCCTTTGAAAAACTGTTTTTT. Complete variable domain (other parts from reference TRBV18 and TRBJ1-4): NAGVMQNPRHLVRRRGQEARLRCSPMKGHSHVYWYRQLPEEGLKFMVYLQKENIIDESGMPKERFSAEFPKEGPSILRIQQVVRGDSAAYFCASSPTPLQGAFEKLFFGSGTQLSVL.

The V and J genes are TRBV12-5 and TRBJ2-1; 7 bases are a match to TRBD1. Germline loops: CDR1 LGHNT, CDR2 FRNRAP. The CDR3 is 17 amino acids. J gave up 6 bases and V 2 bases, and 13 bases lay outside the gene matches. The CDR3 spells CASGLPAARGKFNEQFF. For the CDR3, the DNA is TGTGCTAGTGGTTTGCCCGCGGCCAGGGGGAAGTTCAATGAGCAGTTCTTC. Supplemented by reference TRBV12-5 and TRBJ2-1, the full variable domain reads DARVTQTPRHKVTEMGQEVTMRCQPILGHNTVFWYRQTMMQGLELLAYFRNRAPLDDSGMPKDRFSAEMPDATLATLKIQPSEPRDSAVYFCASGLPAARGKFNEQFFGPGTRLTVL.

The V call is TRBV11-3, the J call TRBJ2-3; the D is unclear. CDR3 length: 12 residues. The germline V gene encodes CDR1 SGHNT and CDR2 YENEEA. The V and J ends lost 3 bases and 2 bases respectively, with 3 bases between them. CDR3 coding DNA: TGTGCCAGCAGCTTCCACACAGATACGCAGTATTTT. It translates to CASSFHTDTQYF.